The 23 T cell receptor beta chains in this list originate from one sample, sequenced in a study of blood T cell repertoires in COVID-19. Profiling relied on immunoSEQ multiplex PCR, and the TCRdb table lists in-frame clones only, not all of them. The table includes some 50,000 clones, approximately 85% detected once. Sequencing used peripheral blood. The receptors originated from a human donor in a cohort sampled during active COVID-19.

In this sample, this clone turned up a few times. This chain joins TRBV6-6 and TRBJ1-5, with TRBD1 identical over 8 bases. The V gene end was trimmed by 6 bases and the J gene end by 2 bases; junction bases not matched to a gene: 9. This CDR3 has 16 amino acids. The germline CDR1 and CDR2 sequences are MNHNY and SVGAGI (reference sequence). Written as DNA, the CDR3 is TGTGCCAGCAGGACAGGGGCTCGGAGTGGCAATCAGCCCCAGCATTTT. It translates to CASRTGARSGNQPQHF.

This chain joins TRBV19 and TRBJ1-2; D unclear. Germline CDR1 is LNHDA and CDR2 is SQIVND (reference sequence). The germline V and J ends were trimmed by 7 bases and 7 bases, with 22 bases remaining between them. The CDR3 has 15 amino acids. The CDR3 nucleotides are TGTGCCAGTACCCCGTCGGAGGTGCATAAGGGTGGCTACACCTTC. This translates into CASTPSEVHKGGYTF.

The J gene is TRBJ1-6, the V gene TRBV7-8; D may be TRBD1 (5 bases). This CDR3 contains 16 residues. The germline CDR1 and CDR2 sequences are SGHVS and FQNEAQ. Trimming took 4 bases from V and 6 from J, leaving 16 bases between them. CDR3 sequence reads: CASSSQGLRANSPLHF. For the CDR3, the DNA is TGTGCCAGCAGCTCCCAGGGTCTCCGGGCTAATTCACCCCTCCACTTT. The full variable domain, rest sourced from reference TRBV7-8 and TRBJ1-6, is GAGVSQSPRYKVAKRGQDVALRCDPISGHVSLFWYQQALGQGPEFLTYFQNEAQLDKSGLPSDRFFAERPEGSVSTLKIQRTQQEDSAVYLCASSSQGLRANSPLHFGNGTRLTVT.

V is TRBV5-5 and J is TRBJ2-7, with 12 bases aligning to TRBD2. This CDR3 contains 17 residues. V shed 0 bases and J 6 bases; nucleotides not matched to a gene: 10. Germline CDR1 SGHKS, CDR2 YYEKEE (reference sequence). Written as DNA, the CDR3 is TGTGCCAGCAGCTTGGTTGGGCTAGCGGGAGGGCCAGGCGAGCAGTACTTC. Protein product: CASSLVGLAGGPGEQYF.

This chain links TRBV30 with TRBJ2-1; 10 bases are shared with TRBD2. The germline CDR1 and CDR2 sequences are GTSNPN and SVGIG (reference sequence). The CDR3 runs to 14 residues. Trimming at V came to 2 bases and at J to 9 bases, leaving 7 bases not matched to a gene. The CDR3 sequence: CAWSRSGGASEQFF. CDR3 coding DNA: TGTGCCTGGAGTAGAAGCGGGGGGGCGAGTGAGCAGTTCTTC.

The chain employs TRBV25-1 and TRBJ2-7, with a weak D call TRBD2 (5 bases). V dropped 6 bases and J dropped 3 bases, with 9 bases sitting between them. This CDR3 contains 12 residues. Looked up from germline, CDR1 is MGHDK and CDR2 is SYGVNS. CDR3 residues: CASSHRGYEQYF. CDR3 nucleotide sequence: TGTGCCAGCAGCCACCGGGGCTACGAGCAGTACTTC.

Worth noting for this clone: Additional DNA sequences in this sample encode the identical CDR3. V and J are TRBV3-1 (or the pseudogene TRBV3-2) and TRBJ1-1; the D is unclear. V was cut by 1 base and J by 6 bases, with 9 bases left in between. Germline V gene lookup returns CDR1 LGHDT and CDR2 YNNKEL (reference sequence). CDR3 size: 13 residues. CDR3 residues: CASSQAGVAEAFF. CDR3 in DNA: TGTGCCAGCAGCCAAGCCGGGGTCGCTGAAGCTTTCTTT.

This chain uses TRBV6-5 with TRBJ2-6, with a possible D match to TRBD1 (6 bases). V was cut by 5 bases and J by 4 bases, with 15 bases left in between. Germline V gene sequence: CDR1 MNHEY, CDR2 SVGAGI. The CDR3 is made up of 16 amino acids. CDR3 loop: CASSNLQGSGANVLTF. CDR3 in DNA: TGTGCCAGCAGTAACTTACAGGGATCAGGGGCCAACGTCCTGACTTTC.

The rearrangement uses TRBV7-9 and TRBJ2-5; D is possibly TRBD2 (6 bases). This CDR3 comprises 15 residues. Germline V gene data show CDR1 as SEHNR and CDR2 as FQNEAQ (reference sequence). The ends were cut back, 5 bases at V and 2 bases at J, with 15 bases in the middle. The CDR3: CASSTPTSSQETQYF. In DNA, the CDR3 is TGTGCCAGCAGCACCCCGACTAGTTCACAAGAGACCCAGTACTTC.

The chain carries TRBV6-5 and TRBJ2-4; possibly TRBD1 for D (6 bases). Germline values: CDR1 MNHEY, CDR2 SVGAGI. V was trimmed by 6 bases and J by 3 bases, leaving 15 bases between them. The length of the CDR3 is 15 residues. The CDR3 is CASSQRGWDKNIQYF. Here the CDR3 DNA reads TGTGCCAGCAGCCAGAGGGGGTGGGACAAAAACATTCAGTACTTC.

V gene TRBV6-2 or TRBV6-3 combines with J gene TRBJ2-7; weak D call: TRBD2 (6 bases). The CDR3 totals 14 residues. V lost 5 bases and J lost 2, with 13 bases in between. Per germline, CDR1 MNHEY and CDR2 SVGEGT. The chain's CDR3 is CASSPSGRPYEQYF. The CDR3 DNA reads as TGTGCCAGCAGTCCCTCGGGGAGGCCCTACGAGCAGTACTTC.

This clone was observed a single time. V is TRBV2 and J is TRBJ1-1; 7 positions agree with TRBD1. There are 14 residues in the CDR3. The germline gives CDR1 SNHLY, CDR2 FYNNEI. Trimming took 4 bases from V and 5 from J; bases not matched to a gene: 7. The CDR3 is CASSGEGAWTEAFF. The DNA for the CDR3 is TGTGCCAGCAGTGGAGAGGGGGCATGGACTGAAGCTTTCTTT.

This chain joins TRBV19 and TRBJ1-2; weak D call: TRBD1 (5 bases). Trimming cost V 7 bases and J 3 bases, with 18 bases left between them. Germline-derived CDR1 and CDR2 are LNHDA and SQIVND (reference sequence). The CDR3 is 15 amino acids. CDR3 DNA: TGTGCCAGTACCTACGGCGGCAGGGTGGACTATGGCTACACCTTC. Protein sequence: CASTYGGRVDYGYTF.

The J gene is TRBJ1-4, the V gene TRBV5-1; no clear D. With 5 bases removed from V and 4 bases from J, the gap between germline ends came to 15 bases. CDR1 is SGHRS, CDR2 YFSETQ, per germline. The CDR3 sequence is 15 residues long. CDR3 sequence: CASSNGRASNEKLFF. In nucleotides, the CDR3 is TGCGCCAGCAGTAACGGGAGGGCTAGTAATGAAAAACTGTTTTTT.

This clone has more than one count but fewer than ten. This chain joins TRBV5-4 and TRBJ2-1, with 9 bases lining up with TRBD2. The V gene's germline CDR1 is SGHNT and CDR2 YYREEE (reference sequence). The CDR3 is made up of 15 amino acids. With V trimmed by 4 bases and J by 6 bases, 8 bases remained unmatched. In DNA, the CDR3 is TGTGCCAGCAGCGCCGGGACTAGCCGACGCAATGAGCAGTTCTTC. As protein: CASSAGTSRRNEQFF.

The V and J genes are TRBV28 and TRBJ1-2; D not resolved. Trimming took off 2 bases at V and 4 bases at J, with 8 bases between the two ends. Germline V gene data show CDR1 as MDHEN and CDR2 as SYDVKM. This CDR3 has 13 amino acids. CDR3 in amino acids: CASSLRVFYGYTF. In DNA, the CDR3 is TGTGCCAGCAGTTTACGGGTTTTCTATGGCTACACCTTC.

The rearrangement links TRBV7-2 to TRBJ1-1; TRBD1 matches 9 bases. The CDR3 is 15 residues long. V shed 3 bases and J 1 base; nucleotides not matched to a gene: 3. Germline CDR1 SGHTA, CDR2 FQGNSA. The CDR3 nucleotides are TGTGCCAGCAGCTTGTGGGACAGGGCGAACACTGAAGCTTTCTTT. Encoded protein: CASSLWDRANTEAFF.

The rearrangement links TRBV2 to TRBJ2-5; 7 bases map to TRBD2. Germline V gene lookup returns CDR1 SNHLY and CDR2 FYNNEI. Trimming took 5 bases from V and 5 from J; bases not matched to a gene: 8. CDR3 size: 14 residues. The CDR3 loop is CASSPRYGGETQYF. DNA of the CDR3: TGTGCCAGCAGTCCCCGATACGGGGGGGAGACCCAGTACTTC.

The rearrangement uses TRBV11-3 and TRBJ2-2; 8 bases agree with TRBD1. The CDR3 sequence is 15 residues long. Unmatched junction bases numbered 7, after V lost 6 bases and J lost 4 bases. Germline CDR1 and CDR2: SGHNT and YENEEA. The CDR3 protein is CASSPGQGGTGELFF. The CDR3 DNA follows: TGTGCCAGCAGTCCCGGACAGGGAGGCACCGGGGAGCTGTTTTTT.

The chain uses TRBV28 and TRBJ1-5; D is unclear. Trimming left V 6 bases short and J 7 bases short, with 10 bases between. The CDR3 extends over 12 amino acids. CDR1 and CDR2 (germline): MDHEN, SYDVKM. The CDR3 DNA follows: TGTGCCAGCAGCCTATTTCGGCAGCCCCAGCATTTT. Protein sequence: CASSLFRQPQHF.

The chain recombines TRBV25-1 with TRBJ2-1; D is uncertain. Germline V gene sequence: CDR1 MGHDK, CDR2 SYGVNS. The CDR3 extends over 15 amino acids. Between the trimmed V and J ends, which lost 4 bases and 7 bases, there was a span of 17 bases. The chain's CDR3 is CASSADSPPTNEQFF. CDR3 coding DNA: TGTGCCAGCAGTGCCGATTCGCCCCCAACTAATGAGCAGTTCTTC. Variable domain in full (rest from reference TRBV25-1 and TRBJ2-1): EADIYQTPRYLVIGTGKKITLECSQTMGHDKMYWYQQDPGMELHLIHYSYGVNSTEKGDLSSESTVSRIRTEHFPLTLESARPSHTSQYLCASSADSPPTNEQFFGPGTRLTVL.

The CDR3 region is CASSLTFSGGGYTDTQYF. The CDR3 nucleotides are TGTGCCAGCAGCTTAACCTTTAGCGGGGGGGGATACACAGATACGCAGTATTTT. This rearrangement joins TRBV7-2 to TRBJ2-3, with 11 bases fitting TRBD2. CDR1 and CDR2 from the germline V gene are SGHTA and FQGNSA. CDR3 length equals 18 residues. V was clipped by 2 bases and J by 2 bases; unmatched bases: 9.

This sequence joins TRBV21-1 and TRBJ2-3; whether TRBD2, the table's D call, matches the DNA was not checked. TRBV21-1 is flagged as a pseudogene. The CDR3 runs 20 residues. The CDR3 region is CASSKVWLAEAPISTDTQYF. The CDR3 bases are TGTGCCAGCAGCAAAGTTTGGCTAGCGGAAGCCCCCATTAGCACAGATACGCAGTATTTT.